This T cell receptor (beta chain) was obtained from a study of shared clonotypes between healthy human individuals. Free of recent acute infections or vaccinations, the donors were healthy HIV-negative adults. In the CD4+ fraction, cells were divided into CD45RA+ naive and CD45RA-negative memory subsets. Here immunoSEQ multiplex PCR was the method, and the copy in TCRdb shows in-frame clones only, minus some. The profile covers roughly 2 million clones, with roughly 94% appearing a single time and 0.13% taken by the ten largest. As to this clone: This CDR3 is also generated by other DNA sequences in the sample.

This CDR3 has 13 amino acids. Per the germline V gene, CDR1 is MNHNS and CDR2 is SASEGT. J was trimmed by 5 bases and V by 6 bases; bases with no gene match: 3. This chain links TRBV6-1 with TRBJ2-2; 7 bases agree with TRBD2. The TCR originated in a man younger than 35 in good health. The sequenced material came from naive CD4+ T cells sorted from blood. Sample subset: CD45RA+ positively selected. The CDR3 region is CASSGEGTGELFF. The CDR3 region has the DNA TGTGCCAGCAGCGGGGAGGGGACCGGGGAGCTGTTTTTT.